This is a list of T cell receptor beta chains from one sample in a study of technical replicates of blood from several donors. Here immunoSEQ multiplex PCR was the method, and the copy in TCRdb shows in-frame clones only, minus some. The table shows 80,000 to 100,000 clones, with around 96% occurring only once. Material: T cells isolated from PBMCs. The receptors come from a human donor in good health. Both conserved end residues are part of each CDR3. The order of the fields is D gene, J gene, clone size, V gene, CDR3 DNA, CDR3 protein. The D gene is left open where the match is weak. Clone size is stated in some rows and not others, as once, few, many or a class when expanded.

TRBD1 TRBJ2-3 NA TRBV27 TGTGCCAGCAACCGGGACAGGGAGATAGATACGCAGTATTTT CASNRDREIDTQYF
NA TRBJ1-2 NA TRBV5-6 TGTGCCAGCAGCTACACAGGGACGGGCTACACCTTC CASSYTGTGYTF
NA TRBJ1-2 once TRBV5-6 TGTGCCAGCAGCTTGGACAGTGGCTACACCTTC CASSLDSGYTF
TRBD2 TRBJ2-7 NA TRBV4-1 TGCGCCAGCAGCCCAGGACTAGCGTTTTACGAGCAGTACTTC CASSPGLAFYEQYF
NA TRBJ1-2 once TRBV20-1 TGCAGTGCCGACGGGAGCTATGGCTACACCTTC CSADGSYGYTF
NA TRBJ2-1 NA TRBV2 TGTGCCAGCAGTCCAGGGGAATACAATGAGCAGTTCTTC CASSPGEYNEQFF
TRBD2 TRBJ2-3 NA TRBV5-1 TGCGCCAGCAGCTCAGGGACTAGCTCTAGCACAGATACGCAGTATTTT CASSSGTSSSTDTQYF
NA TRBJ2-3 NA TRBV9 TGTGCCAGCAGCGTCGGTCAGGTCGCCACAGATACGCAGTATTTT CASSVGQVATDTQYF
TRBD1 TRBJ2-7 NA TRBV7-9 TGTGCCAGCAGCTTTGGGACAGGCGTCTACGAGCAGTACTTC CASSFGTGVYEQYF
TRBD2 TRBJ2-5 NA TRBV6-6 TGTGCCAGCAGTGATTTAGCGGGGGGGAAGGGGACCCAGTACTTC CASSDLAGGKGTQYF
NA TRBJ2-7 NA TRBV20-1 TGCAGTGCTAGGACAGCGAACGAGCAGTACTTC CSARTANEQYF